This entry features one T cell receptor beta chain sequence. This receptor's antigen is unknown. One base away there is no much larger clone; base qualities are not given. This record comes from a study of type 1 regulatory T cells (dated by TCRdb to about 2021). Study-wide context: The study characterized an in vitro protocol that generated a Tr1-enriched, alloantigen-specific CD4 T cell product named T-allo10. Patients with hematological malignancies who were receiving allogeneic hematopoietic stem cell transplantation were the group in which T-allo10 was being clinically evaluated. The research as a whole found: Tr1 cells showed a more restricted TCR repertoire than non-Tr1 cells, which the study interpreted as alloantigen-induced clonal expansion.

TCRdb records Illumina MiSeq as the sequencer. Clones were called with MiXCR by TCRdb after fastp trimmed the public reads at Q25, and only in-frame beta chains were retained. CDR3 protein duplicates are merged, each entry listing the most common genes and DNA. The sample yields about 62,000 distinct CDR3 sequences; less than 70% were counted once. Approximately 1.8% of the sample rests with the top ten. The CDR3 goes from the cysteine to the phenylalanine over 11 residues. Here the CDR3 DNA is all that survives: 33 bases in frame from base 1. The germline ends are 11 bases apart after V is trimmed by 6 bases and J by 5 bases. The germline V gene (reference sequence) specifies DFQATT as CDR1 and SNEGSKA as CDR2.

Source material: cultured non-Tr1 T cells, either the whole culture or a sorted T cell fraction (not recorded which). The intended sense of this specimen's cell subset or site label: non-Tr1 population from the T-allo10 product. The source is a human donor in good health. The chain employs TRBV20-1 and TRBJ2-7; TRBD2 is perhaps the D gene, given 5 matching bases. The CDR3: CSALLGDEQYF. The nucleotide sequence is TGCAGTGCCTTACTAGGTGACGAGCAGTACTTC.